Listed below are T cell receptor beta chains from one sample, sequenced in a study of cytomegalovirus exposure and HLA in healthy donors. TCRdb's copy holds only in-frame clones and misses some; the assay was immunoSEQ multiplex PCR. The sample has fewer than 200,000 clones, about 80% seen once; the top ten hold roughly 1.2%. The specimen was PBMCs. Receptors were obtained from a woman aged 45-59 years in good health and CMV-seronegative. Both conserved end residues are part of each CDR3. The D gene is left open where the match is weak. Rows may omit the clone size; those that give it use once, few, many or a size class.

.	TRBV5-1	TRBJ1-1	15	.	CASSLIGGRNTEAFF	TGCGCCAGCAGCTTGATAGGAGGGCGGAACACTGAAGCTTTCTTT
.	TRBV9	TRBJ2-7	14	.	CASSALGRVGEQYF	TGTGCCAGCAGCGCCCTGGGCAGGGTGGGCGAGCAGTACTTC
TRBD1	TRBV19	TRBJ1-4	15	.	CASSTTQGAKEKLFF	TGTGCCAGTAGTACGACACAGGGGGCAAAGGAAAAACTGTTTTTT
.	TRBV18	TRBJ2-3	18	.	CASSPLLSKISSTDTQYF	TGTGCCAGCTCACCACTACTGAGTAAGATATCTAGCACAGATACGCAGTATTTT
.	TRBV19	TRBJ1-5	13	.	CASSIGANQPQHF	TGTGCCAGTAGTATAGGGGCTAATCAGCCCCAGCATTTT
.	TRBV4-3	TRBJ1-5	16	.	CASSQGNRVGNQPQHF	TGCGCCAGCAGCCAAGGGAACAGGGTAGGCAATCAGCCCCAGCATTTT
.	TRBV7-2	TRBJ2-7	13	.	CASSNLQGLGQYF	TGTGCCAGCAGCAACCTACAGGGTTTAGGGCAGTACTTC
TRBD1	TRBV27	TRBJ2-1	12	.	CASRTGGDEQFF	TGTGCCAGCAGGACAGGGGGCGACGAGCAGTTCTTC
TRBD2	TRBV7-2	TRBJ2-3	16	.	CASSLARAGGTDTQYF	TGTGCCAGCAGCTTAGCGCGAGCGGGAGGCACAGATACGCAGTATTTT
.	TRBV7-9	TRBJ2-7	14	.	CASSLEGLNYEQYF	TGTGCCAGCAGCTTAGAGGGACTGAACTACGAGCAGTACTTC
.	TRBV5-1	TRBJ2-5	16	.	CASSLESAQYQETQYF	TGCGCCAGCAGCTTGGAGTCTGCCCAGTACCAAGAGACCCAGTACTTC
.	TRBV28	TRBJ2-7	14	few	CASRPGGTPYEQYF	TGTGCCAGCAGACCAGGGGGGACTCCCTACGAGCAGTACTTC
.	TRBV13	TRBJ2-7	16	.	CASSLGGSPLSYEQYF	TGTGCCAGCAGCTTAGGCGGGAGCCCTCTGTCCTACGAGCAGTACTTC
.	TRBV29-1	TRBJ2-7	11	few	CSVASSYEQYF	TGCAGCGTTGCGTCCAGCTACGAGCAGTACTTC
.	TRBV5-1	TRBJ2-3	17	.	CASSLSLAGFTTDTQYF	TGCGCCAGCAGCTTGTCACTCGCGGGTTTCACCACAGATACGCAGTATTTT
TRBD1	TRBV7-6	TRBJ2-3	15	.	CASSSWTGYADTQYF	TGTGCCAGCAGCTCGTGGACAGGGTACGCAGATACGCAGTATTTT
TRBD2	TRBV19	TRBJ2-3	16	.	CASRRGLAGFTDTQYF	TGTGCCAGTAGGAGAGGACTAGCGGGGTTCACAGATACGCAGTATTTT
.	TRBV10-1	TRBJ2-2	14	.	CASRPTTNTGELFF	TGCGCCAGTCGTCCGACTACGAACACCGGGGAGCTGTTTTTT
.	TRBV6-5	TRBJ1-1	13	once	CASSYLASTEAFF	TGTGCCAGCAGTTACTTGGCCAGCACTGAAGCTTTCTTT
.	TRBV2	TRBJ1-5	15	.	CASRKDSYSNQPQHF	TGTGCCAGCAGAAAGGACAGTTATAGCAATCAGCCCCAGCATTTT
TRBD1	TRBV5-1	TRBJ1-2	14	.	CASSQGTGLSGYTF	TGCGCCAGCAGCCAAGGGACAGGGTTATCTGGCTACACCTTC
.	TRBV2	TRBJ1-5	14	.	CASSAYPGNQPQHF	TGTGCCAGCAGCGCCTATCCAGGAAATCAGCCCCAGCATTTT
TRBD1	TRBV27	TRBJ2-7	16	once	CASSKGTTGLAYEQYF	TGTGCCAGCAGTAAGGGGACGACAGGGTTGGCCTACGAGCAGTACTTC
.	TRBV5-4	TRBJ2-3	18	.	CASSLVTGIVLGTDTQYF	TGTGCCAGCAGCTTGGTGACCGGGATAGTTTTGGGGACAGATACGCAGTATTTT
.	TRBV5-6	TRBJ2-7	14	few	CASSFRVLPYEQYF	TGTGCCAGCAGCTTCCGTGTACTTCCCTACGAGCAGTACTTC
TRBD1	TRBV11-2	TRBJ2-7	14	.	CASSLGQPIYEQYF	TGTGCCAGCAGCTTGGGACAGCCGATCTACGAGCAGTACTTC
.	TRBV11-2	TRBJ2-5	16	.	CASWGGRRGSSQTQYF	TGTGCCAGCTGGGGCGGTAGGCGGGGTAGCTCTCAGACCCAGTACTTC
TRBD1	TRBV27	TRBJ2-1	16	.	CASSRDRGLFYNEQFF	TGTGCCAGCAGTAGGGACAGGGGCCTATTCTACAATGAGCAGTTCTTC
.	TRBV2	TRBJ2-1	14	.	CASSEAPRGYEQFF	TGTGCCAGCAGTGAAGCCCCAAGGGGATATGAGCAGTTCTTC
TRBD2	TRBV7-6	TRBJ2-1	16	.	CASSPGTSGSNNEQFF	TGTGCCAGCAGCCCCGGGACTAGCGGCTCCAACAATGAGCAGTTCTTC
TRBD2	TRBV5-4	TRBJ2-7	15	.	CASSRGLAATYEQYF	TGTGCCAGCAGCCGGGGACTAGCGGCCACCTACGAGCAGTACTTC
.	TRBV7-8	TRBJ1-2	18	.	CASSIREGMGPANYGYTF	TGTGCCAGCAGCATTAGGGAGGGAATGGGGCCCGCTAACTATGGCTACACCTTC
TRBD1	TRBV10-1	TRBJ2-7	13	.	CASGLGTGSEQYF	TGCGCCAGCGGCCTGGGGACAGGGAGCGAGCAGTACTTC
.	TRBV7-9	TRBJ2-3	14	.	CASSLPGGADTQYF	TGTGCCAGCAGCTTACCCGGCGGGGCAGATACGCAGTATTTT
TRBD1	TRBV27	TRBJ1-6	15	.	CASSGQGGYNSPLHF	TGTGCCAGCAGTGGACAGGGTGGCTATAATTCACCCCTCCACTTT
TRBD2	TRBV9	TRBJ2-1	16	.	CASSPGLNHPYNEQFF	TGTGCCAGCAGCCCGGGACTAAATCATCCCTACAATGAGCAGTTCTTC
TRBD1	TRBV10-3	TRBJ1-1	14	few	CAIRLTGENTEAFF	TGTGCCATCAGGCTGACAGGGGAGAACACTGAAGCTTTCTTT
.	TRBV5-1	TRBJ2-1	15	.	CASSLGEGSYNEQFF	TGCGCCAGCAGCTTGGGCGAGGGCTCCTACAATGAGCAGTTCTTC
.	TRBV28	TRBJ1-4	16	.	CASSLMGAANYEKLFF	TGTGCCAGCAGTTTAATGGGGGCGGCGAATTATGAAAAACTGTTTTTT
.	TRBV29-1	TRBJ2-7	14	.	CTAGGGQGISEQYF	TGCACCGCCGGGGGGGGACAGGGAATCTCCGAGCAGTACTTC
.	TRBV9	TRBJ2-2	16	.	CASSVAPGANTGELFF	TGTGCCAGCAGCGTAGCCCCAGGGGCCAACACCGGGGAGCTGTTTTTT
.	TRBV9	TRBJ2-3	16	once	CASSVETLTSTDTQYF	TGTGCCAGCAGCGTAGAGACACTGACAAGCACAGATACGCAGTATTTT
TRBD1	TRBV28	TRBJ1-4	16	.	CASSLRDRGFREKLFF	TGTGCCAGCAGTCTCCGGGACAGGGGGTTTCGGGAAAAACTGTTTTTT
.	TRBV2	TRBJ1-6	14	few	CASLLGSYNSPLHF	TGTGCCAGCCTTCTAGGCTCCTATAATTCACCCCTCCACTTT
.	TRBV28	TRBJ2-7	14	.	CASSLEVPSYEQYF	TGTGCCAGCAGTTTAGAGGTTCCTTCCTACGAGCAGTACTTC
.	TRBV7-9	TRBJ1-5	12	.	CASSLEAGAQHF	TGTGCCAGCAGCTTAGAAGCGGGGGCCCAGCATTTT
TRBD1	TRBV10-1	TRBJ1-1	15	.	CASSPGTGGFTEAFF	TGCGCCAGCAGTCCGGGGACAGGGGGCTTTACTGAAGCTTTCTTT